The text below deals with one TCR beta chain. Its antigen is unknown. The data originate from a study of identical twins. General observations from the study: In cord blood, abundant beta clonotypes had fewer insertions; memory showed no trend. An excess of low generation probability was shown by twin-shared out-of-frame alpha sequences.

One entry per CDR3 protein results from TCRdb running MiXCR on the 5' RACE reads. This sample has a few hundred thousand distinct CDR3 sequences; roughly 15% occur once, and the top ten carry around 0.48%. The same data also contributed to another study, on yellow fever vaccine responses in identical twins.

Sequenced input: CD4+ T cells sorted from blood. This clonotype was sampled from a woman between 18 and 29 years old in good health.

The CDR3 is CAISEGGSENEKLFF. CDR3 nucleotide sequence: TGTGCCATCAGTGAAGGGGGTTCGGAAAATGAAAAACTGTTTTTT. The rearrangement uses TRBV10-3 and TRBJ1-4; D is possibly TRBD1 (6 bases). This CDR3 comprises 15 residues. Germline CDR1 is ENHRY and CDR2 is SYGVKD. Trimming cost V 3 bases and J 5 bases, with 13 bases left between them.